The 16 T cell receptor beta chains reported below all come from one sample, sequenced in a study of tumor-infiltrating lymphocytes in primary liver carcinoma. It was unsorted whole blood that yielded blood RNA, and germline DNA was also extracted. From roughly 0.45 ug total RNA, TCR beta cDNA was generated with a primer in the constant region. Researchers made the TCR beta libraries by running three nested multiplex PCR rounds with slightly modified ARM-PCR. The two initial PCR rounds, around 10 cycles each, used TRBV1-TRBV30 forward and C-beta reverse primers. MiXCR, run by TCRdb on the multiplex PCR reads, gives a single entry per CDR3 protein. This table holds approximately 320,000 distinct CDR3 sequences, almost 60% found once. The material sequenced was peripheral blood. The source of these receptors is a woman in her twenties or thirties with primary liver carcinoma and hepatitis B virus infection.

Note on this clonotype: A much larger clonotype is one base distant, so this may be a read error. This chain links TRBV6-2 or TRBV6-3 with TRBJ2-5; 8 nucleotides match TRBD2. The CDR3 is made up of 15 amino acids. CDR1 is MNHEY, CDR2 SVGEGT, per germline. In DNA form, the CDR3 reads TGTGCCGGCAGTTCGGCGTCTAGCGGGCAAGAGACCCAGTACTTC. Its protein product is CAGSSASSGQETQYF.

This clonotype was seen once. The final CDR3 position lacks the conserved phenylalanine or tryptophan, pointing to a likely read error. The limits of the CDR3 on the DNA are not certain, so only TCRdb's listed CDR3 is given. V gene TRBV29-1 combines with J gene TRBJ2-5. Germline CDR1 is SQVTM and CDR2 is ANQGSEA. From its first to its last residue, the CDR3 has 11 amino acids. CDR3 in amino acids: CSVVVMSTHYL.

This clonotype was counted many times. This chain joins TRBV11-3 and TRBJ2-1; D is perhaps TRBD1 or TRBD2 (5 bases each). This CDR3 region has 13 residues. Germline lookup yields CDR1 SGHNT and CDR2 YENEEA. V was trimmed by 2 bases and J by 16 bases, leaving 18 bases between them. The CDR3 sequence: CASSLRGGSDSFF. The DNA of the CDR3 is TGTGCCAGCAGCTTACGTGGCGGGTCCGACAGTTTCTTC.

The chain employs TRBV11-2 and TRBJ2-7; D is possibly TRBD2 (6 bases). The germline V and J ends were trimmed by 1 base and 0 bases, with 22 bases remaining between them. This CDR3 comprises 19 residues. Germline CDR1 and CDR2: SGHAT and FQNNGV. CDR3 region: CASSLGWTTGGKSSYEQYF. In nucleotides, the CDR3 is TGTGCCAGCAGCTTAGGTTGGACTACCGGGGGAAAGAGCTCCTACGAGCAGTACTTC.

A note on this clonotype: A read error may be the cause here, since a much bigger clone is one base away. This CDR3 reads CASRGSRDSKNIQYF. The CDR3 nucleotides read TGTGCCAGCAGGGGGAGCCGGGACAGCAAAAACATTCAGTACTTC. The chain joins TRBV6-6 to TRBJ2-4; 7 bases align to TRBD1. V dropped 6 bases and J dropped 3; count of bases not matched to a gene: 8. CDR1 and CDR2 from the germline V gene are MNHNY and SVGAGI (reference sequence). The CDR3 extends over 15 amino acids.

Concerning this clonotype itself: One junction end does not reproduce the germline sequence, and a read error may be involved. The chain carries TRBV11-2 and TRBJ2-3; 10 bases align to TRBD2. Germline V gene data show CDR1 as SGHAT and CDR2 as FQNNGV. The CDR3 is 15 residues long. CDR3 nucleotide sequence: TGTACCAGCAGCCTAGCAGCGGGAGGGATGGATACGCAGTATTTT. Residues: CTSSLAAGGMDTQYF.

A note on this clonotype: Just one base apart from a much larger clone, this may be a read error. This sequence joins TRBV29-1 and TRBJ1-1, with D maybe TRBD1 (6 bases). The germline V gene has CDR1 SQVTM and CDR2 ANQGSEA. The CDR3 has 14 residues. The CDR3 region has the DNA TGCAGCGTTCTCGACAGGATCATGAACACTGAAACTTTCTTT. Protein product: CSVLDRIMNTETFF.

The genes are TRBV28 and TRBJ2-2; D uncertain. Germline V CDR1 and CDR2: MDHEN, SYDVKM. V was pared by 7 bases and J by 5 bases, with 11 bases between. The CDR3 spans 13 residues. The CDR3 region is CASKATRTGELFF. CDR3 in DNA: TGTGCCAGCAAGGCAACCAGGACCGGGGAGCTGTTTTTT.

The chain carries TRBV12-3 or TRBV12-4 and TRBJ1-5; D possibly corresponds to TRBD1 (5 bases). This CDR3 has 14 residues. V lost 10 bases, J lost 4 bases, and 17 bases lay in between. CDR3 sequence reads: CANSGLQRNQPQHF. In DNA, the CDR3 is TGTGCCAACTCAGGGTTACAGCGAAATCAGCCCCAGCATTTT.

This clonotype was recorded only once. The chain has TRBV6-6 and TRBJ2-6, with 7 bases matching TRBD1. Germline CDR1 MNHNY, CDR2 SVGAGI (reference sequence). V trimming: 6 bases; J trimming: 5 bases; junction bases outside the gene matches: 13. The length of the CDR3 is 17 residues. The CDR3 loop is CASRPGTVTLRANVLTF. The CDR3 DNA is TGTGCCAGCAGGCCTGGGACAGTAACTCTGCGGGCCAACGTCCTGACTTTC.

As for this clonotype: A single base separates this from a much larger clone, so it may be a read error. The rearrangement links TRBV5-4 to TRBJ2-1; no reliable D call. V was pared by 0 bases and J by 6 bases, with 10 bases between. The CDR3 loop spans 14 amino acids. Germline-derived CDR1 and CDR2 are SGHNT and YYREEE (reference sequence). In nucleotides, the CDR3 is TGTGCCAGCAGCTTGGTGGTAGAATTCAATGAGCAGTTCTTC. Translation: CASSLVVEFNEQFF.

Note on this clonotype: This may be a read error: a much more frequent sequence differs by one nucleotide. The rearrangement links TRBV4-3 to TRBJ2-7; D possibly corresponds to TRBD1 (7 bases). CDR1 is LGHNA, CDR2 YSLEER, per germline. The CDR3 spans 16 residues. This CDR3 is CASNQDPATGEDEQYF. For the CDR3, the DNA is TGCGCCAGCAACCAAGATCCGGCTACAGGGGAGGACGAGCAGTACTTC.

This clonotype was observed a handful of times. V and J are TRBV4-1 and TRBJ2-2; no definite D call. Germline assignment: CDR1 MGHRA and CDR2 YSYEKL. Trimming stripped 0 bases from V and 4 bases from J, with 6 bases between. CDR3 length: 14 amino acids. The CDR3, as DNA: TGCGCCAGCAGCCAAGATCCGACCACCGGGGAGCTGTTTTTT. As protein: CASSQDPTTGELFF.

The chain has TRBV18 and TRBJ1-4; D might be TRBD1 (6 bases). Trimming took off 3 bases at V and 2 bases at J, with 7 bases between the two ends. This CDR3 spans 14 amino acids. CDR1 KGHSH and CDR2 LQKENI come from the germline V gene. The CDR3: CASSPGATNEKLFF. The CDR3 nucleotides are TGTGCCAGCTCACCGGGGGCGACTAATGAAAAACTGTTTTTT.

This clonotype was seen a handful of times. V is TRBV28 and J is TRBJ2-1, with 10 bases identical to TRBD1. This CDR3 spans 16 amino acids. Germline assignment: CDR1 MDHEN and CDR2 SYDVKM. The J segment lost 4 bases and the V segment lost 5 bases, leaving 8 bases of the junction unmatched. The CDR3 spells CASSLFPGQGYNEQFF. The CDR3 DNA reads TGTGCCAGCAGTCTATTCCCGGGACAGGGGTACAATGAGCAGTTCTTC. Together with reference TRBV28 and TRBJ2-1, the CDR3 gives the full variable domain: DVKVTQSSRYLVKRTGEKVFLECVQDMDHENMFWYRQDPGLGLRLIYFSYDVKMKEKGDIPEGYSVSREKKERFSLILESASTNQTSMYLCASSLFPGQGYNEQFFGPGTRLTVL.

This clonotype was counted between two and nine times. The rearrangement joins TRBV4-3 to TRBJ1-2; no clear D. The length of the CDR3 is 19 residues. The germline V gene has CDR1 LGHNA and CDR2 YSLEER. Trimming took 0 bases from V and 6 from J, leaving 26 bases between them. The chain's CDR3 is CASSQEPDAGSSWSDGYTF. The CDR3 coding sequence is TGCGCCAGCAGCCAAGAACCCGACGCAGGATCCTCATGGAGCGATGGCTACACCTTC.